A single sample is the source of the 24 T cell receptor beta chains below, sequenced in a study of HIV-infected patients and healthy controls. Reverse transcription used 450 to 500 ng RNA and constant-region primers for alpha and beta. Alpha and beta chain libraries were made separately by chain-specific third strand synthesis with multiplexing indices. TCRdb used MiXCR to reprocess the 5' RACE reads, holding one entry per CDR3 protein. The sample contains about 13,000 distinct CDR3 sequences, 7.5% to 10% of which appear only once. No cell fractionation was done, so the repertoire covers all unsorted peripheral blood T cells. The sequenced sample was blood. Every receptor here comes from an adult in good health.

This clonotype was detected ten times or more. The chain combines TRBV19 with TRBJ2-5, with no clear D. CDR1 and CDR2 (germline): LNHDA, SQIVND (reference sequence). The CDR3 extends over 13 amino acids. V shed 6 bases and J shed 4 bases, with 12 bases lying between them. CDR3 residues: CASRTPSGETQYF. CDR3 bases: TGTGCCAGTAGAACCCCCTCCGGAGAGACCCAGTACTTC.

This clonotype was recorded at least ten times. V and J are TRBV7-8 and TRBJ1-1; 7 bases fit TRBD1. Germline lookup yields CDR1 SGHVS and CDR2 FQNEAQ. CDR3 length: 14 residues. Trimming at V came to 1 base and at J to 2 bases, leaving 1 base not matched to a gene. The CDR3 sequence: CASSLGQGNTEAFF. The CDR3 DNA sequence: TGTGCCAGCAGCTTAGGACAGGGAAACACTGAAGCTTTCTTT.

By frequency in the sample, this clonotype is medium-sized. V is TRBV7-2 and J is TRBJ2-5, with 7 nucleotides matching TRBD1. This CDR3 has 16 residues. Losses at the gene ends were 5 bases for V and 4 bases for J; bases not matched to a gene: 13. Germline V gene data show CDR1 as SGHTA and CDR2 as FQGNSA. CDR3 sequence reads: CASSPQTGNRRETQYF. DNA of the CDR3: TGTGCCAGCAGCCCGCAGACAGGGAACCGGAGAGAGACCCAGTACTTC. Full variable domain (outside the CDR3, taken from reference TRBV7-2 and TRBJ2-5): GAGVSQSPSNKVTEKGKDVELRCDPISGHTALYWYRQSLGQGLEFLIYFQGNSAPDKSGLPSDRFSAERTGGSVSTLTIQRTQQEDSAVYLCASSPQTGNRRETQYFGPGTRLLVL.

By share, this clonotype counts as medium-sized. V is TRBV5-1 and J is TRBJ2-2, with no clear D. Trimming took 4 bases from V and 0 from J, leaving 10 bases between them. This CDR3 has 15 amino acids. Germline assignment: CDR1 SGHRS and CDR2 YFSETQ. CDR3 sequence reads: CASSPAAANTGELFF. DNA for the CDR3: TGCGCCAGCAGCCCGGCGGCAGCGAACACCGGGGAGCTGTTTTTT.

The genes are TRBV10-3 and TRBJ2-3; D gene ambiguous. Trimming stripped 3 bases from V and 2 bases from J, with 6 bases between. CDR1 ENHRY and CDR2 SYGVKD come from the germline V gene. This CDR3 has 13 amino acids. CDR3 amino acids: CAISDSNTDTQYF. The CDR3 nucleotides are TGTGCCATCAGTGACTCCAACACAGATACGCAGTATTTT.

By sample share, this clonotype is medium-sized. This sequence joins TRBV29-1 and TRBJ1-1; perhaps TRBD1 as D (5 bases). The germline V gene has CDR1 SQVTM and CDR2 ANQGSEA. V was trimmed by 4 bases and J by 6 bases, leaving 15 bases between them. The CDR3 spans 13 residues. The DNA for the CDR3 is TGCAGCGTTGGGGGCAGGGAGGGGTCTGAAGCTTTCTTT. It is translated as CSVGGREGSEAFF.

CDR3: CASSLFGETQYF. CDR3 DNA sequence: TGTGCCAGCAGCTTATTTGGGGAGACCCAGTACTTC. This rearrangement joins TRBV11-2 to TRBJ2-5; D ambiguous. The CDR3 is made up of 12 amino acids. Trimming took 2 bases from V and 5 from J, leaving 6 bases between them. CDR1 SGHAT and CDR2 FQNNGV come from the germline V gene.

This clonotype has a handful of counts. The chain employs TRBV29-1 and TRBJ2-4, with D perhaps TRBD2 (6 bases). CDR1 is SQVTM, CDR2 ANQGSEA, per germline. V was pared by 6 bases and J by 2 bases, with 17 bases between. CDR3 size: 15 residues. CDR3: CSVITLASPKNIQYF. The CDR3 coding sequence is TGCAGCGTGATAACTCTAGCGTCTCCCAAAAACATTCAGTACTTC.

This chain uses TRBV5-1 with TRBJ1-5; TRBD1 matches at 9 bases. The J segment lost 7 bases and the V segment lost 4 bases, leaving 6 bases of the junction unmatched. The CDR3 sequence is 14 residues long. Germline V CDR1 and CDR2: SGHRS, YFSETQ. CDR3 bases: TGCGCCAGCAGCGCCGGGACAGGGAGCCAGCCCCAGCATTTT. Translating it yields CASSAGTGSQPQHF.

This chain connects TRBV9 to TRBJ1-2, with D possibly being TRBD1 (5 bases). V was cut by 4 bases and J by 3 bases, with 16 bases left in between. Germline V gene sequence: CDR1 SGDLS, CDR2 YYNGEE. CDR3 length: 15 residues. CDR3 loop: CASSPSPGTHYGYTF. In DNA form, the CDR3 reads TGTGCCAGCAGCCCCTCCCCGGGGACTCACTATGGCTACACCTTC.

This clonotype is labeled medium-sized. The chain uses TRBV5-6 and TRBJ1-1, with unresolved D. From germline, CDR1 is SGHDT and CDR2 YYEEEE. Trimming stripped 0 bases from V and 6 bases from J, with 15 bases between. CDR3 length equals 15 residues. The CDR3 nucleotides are TGTGCCAGCAGCTTGGTGAGGGCCCCTGACTCTGAAGCTTTCTTT. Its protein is CASSLVRAPDSEAFF.

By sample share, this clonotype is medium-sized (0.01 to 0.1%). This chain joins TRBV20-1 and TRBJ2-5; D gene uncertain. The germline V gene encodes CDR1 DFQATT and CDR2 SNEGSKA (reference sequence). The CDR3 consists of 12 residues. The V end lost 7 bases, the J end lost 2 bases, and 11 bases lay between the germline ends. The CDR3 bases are TGCAGTGTTTTTACCAAACAAGAGACCCAGTACTTC. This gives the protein CSVFTKQETQYF.

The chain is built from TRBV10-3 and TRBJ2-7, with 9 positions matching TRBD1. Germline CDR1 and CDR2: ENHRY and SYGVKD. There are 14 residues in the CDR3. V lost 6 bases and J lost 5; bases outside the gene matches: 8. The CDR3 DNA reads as TGTGCCATCAGAAGGGGACAGGGTAGCAACGAGCAGTACTTC. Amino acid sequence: CAIRRGQGSNEQYF.

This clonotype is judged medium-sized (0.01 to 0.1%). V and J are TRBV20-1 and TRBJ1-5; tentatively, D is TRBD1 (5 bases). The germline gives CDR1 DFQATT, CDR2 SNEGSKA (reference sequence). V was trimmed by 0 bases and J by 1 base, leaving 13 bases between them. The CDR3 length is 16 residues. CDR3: CSARDGQGGSNQPQHF. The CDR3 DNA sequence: TGCAGTGCTAGAGATGGGCAGGGCGGAAGCAATCAGCCCCAGCATTTT.

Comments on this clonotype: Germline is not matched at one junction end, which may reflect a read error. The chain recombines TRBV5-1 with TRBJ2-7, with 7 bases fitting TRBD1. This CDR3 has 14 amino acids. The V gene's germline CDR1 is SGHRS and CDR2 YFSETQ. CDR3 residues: CDSARDSSSYEQYF. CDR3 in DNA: TGCGACAGCGCCCGGGACAGCAGCTCCTACGAGCAGTACTTC.

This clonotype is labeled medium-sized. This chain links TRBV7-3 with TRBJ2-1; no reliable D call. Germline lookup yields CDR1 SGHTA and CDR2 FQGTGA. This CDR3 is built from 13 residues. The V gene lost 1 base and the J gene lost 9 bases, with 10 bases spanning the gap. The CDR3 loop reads CASSLIGDGEQFF. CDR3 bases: TGTGCCAGCAGCTTAATCGGAGACGGTGAGCAGTTCTTC.

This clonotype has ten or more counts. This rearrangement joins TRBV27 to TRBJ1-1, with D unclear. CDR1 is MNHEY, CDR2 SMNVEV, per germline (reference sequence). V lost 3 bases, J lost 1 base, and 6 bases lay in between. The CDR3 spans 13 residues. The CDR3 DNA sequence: TGTGCCAGCAGTTTCAAGAGGAACACTGAAGCTTTCTTT. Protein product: CASSFKRNTEAFF.

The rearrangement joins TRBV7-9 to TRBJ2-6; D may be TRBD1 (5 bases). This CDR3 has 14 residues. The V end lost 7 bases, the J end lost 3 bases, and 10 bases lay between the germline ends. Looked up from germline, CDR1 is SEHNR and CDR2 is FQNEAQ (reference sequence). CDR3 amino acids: CASIFTGGANVLTF. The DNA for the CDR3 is TGTGCCAGCATATTCACAGGTGGGGCCAACGTCCTGACTTTC.

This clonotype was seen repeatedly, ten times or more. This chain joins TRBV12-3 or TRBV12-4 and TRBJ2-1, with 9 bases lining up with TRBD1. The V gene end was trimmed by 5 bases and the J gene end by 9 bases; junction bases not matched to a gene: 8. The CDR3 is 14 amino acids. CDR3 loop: CASSPRTGEGEQFF. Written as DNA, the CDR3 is TGTGCCAGCAGTCCAAGGACAGGGGAGGGTGAGCAGTTCTTC.

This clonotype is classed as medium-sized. The CDR3 nucleotides are TGTGCCAGCAGTCTACAGGGGAAGGGTACGCAGTATTTT. Translation: CASSLQGKGTQYF. The chain combines TRBV2 with TRBJ2-3; 7 bases match TRBD1. The length of the CDR3 is 13 residues. J gave up 8 bases and V 5 bases, and 7 bases lay outside the gene matches. In germline, CDR1 is SNHLY, CDR2 FYNNEI.

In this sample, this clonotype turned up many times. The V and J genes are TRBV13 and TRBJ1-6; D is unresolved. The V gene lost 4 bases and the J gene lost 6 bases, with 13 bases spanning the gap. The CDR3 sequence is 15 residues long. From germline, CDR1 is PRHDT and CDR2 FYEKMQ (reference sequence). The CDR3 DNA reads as TGTGCCAGCAGCTCACAATCACCGGGTAATTCACCCCTCCACTTT. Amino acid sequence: CASSSQSPGNSPLHF.

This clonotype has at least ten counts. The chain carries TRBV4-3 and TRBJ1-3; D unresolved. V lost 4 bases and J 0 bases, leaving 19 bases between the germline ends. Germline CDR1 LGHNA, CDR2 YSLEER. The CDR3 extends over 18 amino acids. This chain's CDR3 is CASSLHQDDYNSGNTIYF. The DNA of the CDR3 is TGCGCCAGCAGCCTCCACCAGGACGATTACAACTCTGGAAACACCATATATTTT.

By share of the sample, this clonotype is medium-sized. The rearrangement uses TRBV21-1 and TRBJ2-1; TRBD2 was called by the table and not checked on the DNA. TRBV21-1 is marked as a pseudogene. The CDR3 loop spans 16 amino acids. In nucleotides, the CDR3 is TGTGCCAGCAGGGGCCGGGACCTAGAACCAGTGGCTGAGCAGTTCTTC. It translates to CASRGRDLEPVAEQFF.

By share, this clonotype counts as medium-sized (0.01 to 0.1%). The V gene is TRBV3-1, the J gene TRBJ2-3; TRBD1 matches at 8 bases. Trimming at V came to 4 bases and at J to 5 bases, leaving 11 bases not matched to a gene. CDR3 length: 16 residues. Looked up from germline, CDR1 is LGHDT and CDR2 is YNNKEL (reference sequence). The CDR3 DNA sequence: TGTGCCAGCAGCCCCCGTGGACAGGGACTGGGAGATACGCAGTATTTT. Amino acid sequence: CASSPRGQGLGDTQYF.